This T cell receptor beta chain was retrieved from a study of T-cell memory formation after mild COVID-19. Turning to the study itself: TCR clusters showed largely donor specificity. Points from the study as a whole: A subset of responding clones appeared in pre-infection memory, suggesting cross-reactive memory joined.

CDR3 length equals 11 residues. CDR1 and CDR2 (germline): MGHRA, YSYEKL. Using its own MiXCR run on the 5' RACE reads, TCRdb lists one record per CDR3 protein. The repertoire holds some 48,000 distinct CDR3 sequences, 27% seen once, with around two fifths in the top ten. About this clonotype itself: Antigen specificity is unknown. The junction and the germline gene differ at one end; a read error may be behind it.

V usage is TRBV4-1 and J usage is TRBJ1-2; 8 bases match TRBD1. The material sequenced was PBMCs or a T cell subset sorted from them (not recorded which). This sequence originates from a young man who had mild COVID-19 (a few samples of this study predate the infection). Cell type and time point are not known. This chain's CDR3 is CASRTGEIYSF. The CDR3 coding sequence is TGCGCCAGCAGGACAGGGGAGATTTACTCCTTC.